The TCR beta chain described here comes from a study of TIL therapy for anti-PD-1-resistant metastatic lung cancer. Study information: Progressing patients received lymphodepletion, expanded TIL infusion and IL-2.

Trimming cost V 4 bases and J 5 bases, with 18 bases left between them. The CDR3 has 16 residues. Germline V gives CDR1 MNHNS, CDR2 SASEGT. Documented time point: pre-treatment sample, taken before nivolumab and TIL therapy. Sequencing used immunoSEQ v3. The data were produced by immunoSEQ multiplex PCR, yet TCRdb's version contains in-frame clones alone and is incomplete. This sample has tens of thousands of clones; 70% to 85% occur once, and the top ten carry around 16%. This TCR was recovered from a man aged 65-85 years with non-small cell lung cancer. The rearrangement joins TRBV6-1 to TRBJ2-1; D may match TRBD1 or TRBD2 (6 bases each). This specimen consisted of blood, obtained at baseline. Here the CDR3 reads CASSAKWGAPNNEQFF. CDR3 coding DNA: TGTGCCAGCAGTGCCAAGTGGGGGGCGCCTAACAATGAGCAGTTCTTC.